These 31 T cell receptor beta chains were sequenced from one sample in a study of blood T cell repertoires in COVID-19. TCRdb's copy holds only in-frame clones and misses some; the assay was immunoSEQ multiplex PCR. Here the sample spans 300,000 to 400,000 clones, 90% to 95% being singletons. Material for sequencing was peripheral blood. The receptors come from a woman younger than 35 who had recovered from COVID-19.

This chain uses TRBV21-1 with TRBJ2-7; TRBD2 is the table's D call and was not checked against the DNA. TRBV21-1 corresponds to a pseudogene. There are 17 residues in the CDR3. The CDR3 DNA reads TGTGCCAGCAGCAAAGCCACATGGCGCGGAAGGAGCTACGAGCAGTACGTC. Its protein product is CASSKATWRGRSYEQYV.

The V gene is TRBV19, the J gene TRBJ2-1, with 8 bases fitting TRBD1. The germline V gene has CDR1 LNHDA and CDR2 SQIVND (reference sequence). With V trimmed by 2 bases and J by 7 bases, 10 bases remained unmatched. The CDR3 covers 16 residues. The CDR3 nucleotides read TGTGCCAGTAGTATATATGGGCAGGGGGCGAGGAATGAGCAGTTCTTC. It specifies CASSIYGQGARNEQFF.

The DNA for the CDR3 is TGTGCCAGCAGTTCGAGAACCCCCCGGGGCTACACCTTC. Translating it yields CASSSRTPRGYTF. V gene TRBV12-3 or TRBV12-4 combines with J gene TRBJ1-2, with unresolved D. The CDR3 runs to 13 residues. Trimming shortened V by 4 bases and J by 8 bases, and 14 bases separated the two germline ends.

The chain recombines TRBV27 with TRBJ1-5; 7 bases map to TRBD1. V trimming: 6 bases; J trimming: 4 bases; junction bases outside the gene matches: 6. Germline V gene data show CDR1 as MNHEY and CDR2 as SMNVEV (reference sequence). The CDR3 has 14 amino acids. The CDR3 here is CASRPRGLNQPQHF. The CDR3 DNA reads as TGTGCCAGCAGACCCAGGGGGTTGAATCAGCCCCAGCATTTT.

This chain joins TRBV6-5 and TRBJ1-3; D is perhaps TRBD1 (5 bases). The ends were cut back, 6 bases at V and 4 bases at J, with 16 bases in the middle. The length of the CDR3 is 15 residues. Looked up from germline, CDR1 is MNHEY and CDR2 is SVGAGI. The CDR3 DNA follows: TGTGCCAGCAGGCGGGGGGTGGGGTCCGGAAACACCATATATTTT. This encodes CASRRGVGSGNTIYF.

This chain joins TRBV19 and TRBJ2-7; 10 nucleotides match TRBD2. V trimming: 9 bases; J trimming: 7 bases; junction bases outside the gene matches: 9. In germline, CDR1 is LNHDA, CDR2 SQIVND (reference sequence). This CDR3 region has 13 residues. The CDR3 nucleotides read TGTGCCAGCGCTGAGCGGGAGGGGCGGGAGCAGTACGTC. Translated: CASAEREGREQYV.

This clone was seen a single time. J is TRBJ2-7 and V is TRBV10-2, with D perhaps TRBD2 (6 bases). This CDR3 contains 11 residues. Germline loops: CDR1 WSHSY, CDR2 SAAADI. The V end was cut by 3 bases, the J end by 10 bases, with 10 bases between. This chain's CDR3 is CASSDGTLQYV. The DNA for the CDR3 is TGCGCCAGCAGTGATGGGACTCTTCAGTACGTC.

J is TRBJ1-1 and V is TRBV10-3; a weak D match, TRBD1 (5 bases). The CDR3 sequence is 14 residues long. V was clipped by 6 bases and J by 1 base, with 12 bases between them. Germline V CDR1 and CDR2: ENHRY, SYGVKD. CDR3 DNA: TGTGCCATCAGCAGGACGACAGCGAACACTGAAGCTTTCTTT. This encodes CAISRTTANTEAFF.

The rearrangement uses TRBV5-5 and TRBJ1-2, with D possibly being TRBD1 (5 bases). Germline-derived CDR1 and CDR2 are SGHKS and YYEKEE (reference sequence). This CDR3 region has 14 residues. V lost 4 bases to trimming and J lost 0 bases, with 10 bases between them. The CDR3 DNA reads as TGTGCCAGCAGCGCGGAGACAGCTAACTATGGCTACACCTTC. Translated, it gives CASSAETANYGYTF. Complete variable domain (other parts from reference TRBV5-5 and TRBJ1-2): DAGVTQSPTHLIKTRGQQVTLRCSPISGHKSVSWYQQVLGQGPQFIFQYYEKEERGRGNFPDRFSARQFPNYSSELNVNALLLGDSALYLCASSAETANYGYTFGSGTRLTVV.

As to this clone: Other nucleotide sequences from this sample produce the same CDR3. The CDR3 protein is CASSTLLNTEAFF. CDR3 coding DNA: TGTGCCAGTAGTACCCTTCTGAACACTGAAGCTTTCTTT. This chain links TRBV19 with TRBJ1-1; D gene uncertain. The CDR3 consists of 13 residues. Trimming left V 4 bases short and J 0 bases short, with 6 bases between. Germline V gene sequence: CDR1 LNHDA, CDR2 SQIVND (reference sequence). The full variable domain, its missing parts supplied by reference TRBV19 and TRBJ1-1, is DGGITQSPKYLFRKEGQNVTLSCEQNLNHDAMYWYRQDPGQGLRLIYYSQIVNDFQKGDIAEGYSVSREKKESFPLTVTSAQKNPTAFYLCASSTLLNTEAFFGQGTRLTVV.

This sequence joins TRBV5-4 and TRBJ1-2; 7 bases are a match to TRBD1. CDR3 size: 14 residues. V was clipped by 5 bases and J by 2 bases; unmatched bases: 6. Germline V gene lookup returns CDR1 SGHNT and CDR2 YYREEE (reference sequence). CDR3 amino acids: CASRPPGGNYGYTF. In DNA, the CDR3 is TGTGCCAGCAGACCCCCAGGGGGGAACTATGGCTACACCTTC.

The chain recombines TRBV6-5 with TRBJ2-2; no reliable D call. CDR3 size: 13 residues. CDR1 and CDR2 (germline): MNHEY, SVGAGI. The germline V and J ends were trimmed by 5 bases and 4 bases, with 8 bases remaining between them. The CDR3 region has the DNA TGTGCCAGCAGTATATTTAGCACCGGGGAGCTGTTTTTT. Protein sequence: CASSIFSTGELFF.

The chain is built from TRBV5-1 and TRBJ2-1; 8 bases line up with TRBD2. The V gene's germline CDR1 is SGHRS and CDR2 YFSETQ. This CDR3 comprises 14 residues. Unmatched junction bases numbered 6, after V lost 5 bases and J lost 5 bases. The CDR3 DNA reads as TGCGCCAGCAGTCGGGAGGGTTCCCACAATGAGCAGTTCTTC. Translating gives CASSREGSHNEQFF.

CDR3 loop: CASRQKGDSYEQYV. CDR3 DNA sequence: TGTGCCAGCAGACAGAAGGGGGATTCCTACGAGCAGTACGTC. The V and J genes are TRBV5-5 and TRBJ2-7, with D perhaps TRBD1 (6 bases). Germline V lookup: CDR1 SGHKS, CDR2 YYEKEE (reference sequence). This CDR3 is built from 14 residues. Trimming shortened V by 5 bases and J by 1 base, and 13 bases separated the two germline ends.

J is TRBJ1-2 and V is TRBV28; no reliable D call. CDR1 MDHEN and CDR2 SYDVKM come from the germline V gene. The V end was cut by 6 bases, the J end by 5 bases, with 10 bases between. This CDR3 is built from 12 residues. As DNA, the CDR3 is TGTGCCAGCAGCCCAGGCCGGTATGGCTACACCTTC. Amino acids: CASSPGRYGYTF.

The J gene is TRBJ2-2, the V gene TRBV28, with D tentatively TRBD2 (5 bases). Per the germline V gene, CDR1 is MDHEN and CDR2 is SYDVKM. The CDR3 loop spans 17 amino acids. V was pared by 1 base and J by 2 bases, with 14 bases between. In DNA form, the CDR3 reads TGTGCCAGCAGTTTATTTCGCCTAGCCCTAAACACCGGGGAGCTGTTTTTT. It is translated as CASSLFRLALNTGELFF.

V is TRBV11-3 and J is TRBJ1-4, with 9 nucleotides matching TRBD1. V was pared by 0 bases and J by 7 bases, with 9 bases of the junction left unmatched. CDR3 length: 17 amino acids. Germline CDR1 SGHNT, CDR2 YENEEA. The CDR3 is CASSLDSPDRGSEKLFF. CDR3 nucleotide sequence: TGTGCCAGCAGCTTAGATTCACCTGACAGGGGGTCTGAAAAACTGTTTTTT.

For the CDR3, the DNA is TGTGCCAGCAGCCAAGAATCCGGCAGGGGGCTACAGCCCCAGCATTTT. Translated, it gives CASSQESGRGLQPQHF. V usage is TRBV4-2 and J usage is TRBJ1-5; TRBD1 agrees at 8 bases. The CDR3 sequence is 16 residues long. The V segment lost 0 bases and the J segment 7 bases; nucleotides outside the gene matches: 8. Germline CDR1 reads LGHNA; CDR2 reads YNFKEQ.

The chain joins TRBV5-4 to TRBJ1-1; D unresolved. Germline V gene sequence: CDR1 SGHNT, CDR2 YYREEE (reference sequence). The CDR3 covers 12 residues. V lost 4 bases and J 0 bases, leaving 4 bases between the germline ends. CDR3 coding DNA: TGTGCCAGCAGCCACTTGAACACTGAAGCTTTCTTT. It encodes CASSHLNTEAFF.

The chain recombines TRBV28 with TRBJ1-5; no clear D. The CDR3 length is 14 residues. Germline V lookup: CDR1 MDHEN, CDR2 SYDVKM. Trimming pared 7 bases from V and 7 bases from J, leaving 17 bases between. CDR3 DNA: TGTGCCAGCATCGCTCAACTAGGGTTCCAGCCCCAGCATTTT. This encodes CASIAQLGFQPQHF.

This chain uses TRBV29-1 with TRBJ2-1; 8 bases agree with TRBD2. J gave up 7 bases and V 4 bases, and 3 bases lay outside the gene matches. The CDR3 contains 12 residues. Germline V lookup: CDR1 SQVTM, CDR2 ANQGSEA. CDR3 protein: CSVVSSGNEQFF. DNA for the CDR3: TGCAGCGTTGTATCTAGCGGGAATGAGCAGTTCTTC.

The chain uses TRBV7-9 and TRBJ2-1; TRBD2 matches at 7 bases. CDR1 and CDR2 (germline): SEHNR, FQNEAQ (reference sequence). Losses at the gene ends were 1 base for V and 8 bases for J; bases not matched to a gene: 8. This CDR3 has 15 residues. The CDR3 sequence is CASSLVGGRRDEQFF. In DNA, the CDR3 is TGTGCCAGCAGCTTAGTCGGCGGGAGAAGGGATGAGCAGTTCTTC.

CDR3 sequence: CASSSRAPYEQYV. In nucleotides, the CDR3 is TGTGCCAGCAGTTCCAGGGCCCCTTACGAGCAGTACGTC. The chain couples TRBV6-2 or TRBV6-3 to TRBJ2-7, with D perhaps matching TRBD1 (5 bases). The ends were cut back, 4 bases at V and 4 bases at J, with 11 bases in the middle. Per germline, CDR1 MNHEY and CDR2 SVGEGT. The CDR3 is made up of 13 amino acids.

Here the CDR3 reads CASSLGAGEKLFF. CDR3 coding DNA: TGTGCCAGCAGCTTAGGAGCGGGTGAAAAACTGTTTTTT. V gene TRBV7-2 combines with J gene TRBJ1-4; unclear D gene. This CDR3 is built from 13 residues. V was trimmed by 1 base and J by 7 bases, leaving 7 bases between them. Germline CDR1 and CDR2: SGHTA and FQGNSA.

In DNA form, the CDR3 reads TGTGCCAGCAGCCCTTCCTACAATGAGCAGTTCTTC. This sequence encodes CASSPSYNEQFF. This chain links TRBV9 with TRBJ2-1; unclear D gene. Germline V gives CDR1 SGDLS, CDR2 YYNGEE. Trimming took off 4 bases at V and 1 base at J, with 3 bases between the two ends. The CDR3 sequence is 12 residues long.

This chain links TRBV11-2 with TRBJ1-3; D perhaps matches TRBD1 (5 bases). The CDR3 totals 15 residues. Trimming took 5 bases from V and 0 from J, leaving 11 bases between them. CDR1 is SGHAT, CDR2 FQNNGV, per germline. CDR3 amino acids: CASSQGLHSGNTIYF. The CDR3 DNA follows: TGTGCCAGCAGCCAGGGACTGCACTCTGGAAACACCATATATTTT.

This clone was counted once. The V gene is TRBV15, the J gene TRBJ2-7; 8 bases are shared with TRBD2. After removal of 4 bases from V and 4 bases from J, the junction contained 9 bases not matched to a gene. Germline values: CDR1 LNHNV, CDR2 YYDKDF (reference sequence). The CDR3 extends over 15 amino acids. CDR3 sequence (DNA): TGTGCCACCAGCATGAGCGGGAGCATTGTATACGAGCAGTACGTC. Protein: CATSMSGSIVYEQYV.

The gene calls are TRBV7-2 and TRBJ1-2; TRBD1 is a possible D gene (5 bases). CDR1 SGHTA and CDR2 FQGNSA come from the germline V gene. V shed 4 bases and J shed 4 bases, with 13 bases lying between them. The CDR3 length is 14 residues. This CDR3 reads CASSSQTETYGYTF. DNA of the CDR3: TGTGCCAGCAGCTCCCAGACAGAGACCTATGGCTACACCTTC.

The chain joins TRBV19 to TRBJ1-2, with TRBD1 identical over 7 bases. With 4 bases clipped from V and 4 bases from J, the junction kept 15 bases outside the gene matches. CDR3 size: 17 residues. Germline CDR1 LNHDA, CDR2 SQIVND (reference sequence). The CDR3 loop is CASSNPAGTEIIYGYTF. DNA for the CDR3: TGTGCCAGTAGTAACCCCGCCGGGACAGAGATTATCTATGGCTACACCTTC.

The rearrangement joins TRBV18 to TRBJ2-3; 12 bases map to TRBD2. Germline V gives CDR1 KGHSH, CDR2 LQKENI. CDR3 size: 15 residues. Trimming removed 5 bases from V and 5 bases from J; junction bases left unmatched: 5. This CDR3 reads CASSSTSGRRDTQYF. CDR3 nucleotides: TGTGCCAGCTCATCTACTAGCGGGAGGAGAGATACGCAGTATTTT.

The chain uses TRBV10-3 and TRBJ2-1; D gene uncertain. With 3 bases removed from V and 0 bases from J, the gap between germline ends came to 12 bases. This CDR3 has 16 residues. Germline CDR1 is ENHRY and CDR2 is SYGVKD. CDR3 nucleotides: TGTGCCATCAGTGATACTTCGTCGAGCTCCTACAATGAGCAGTTCTTC. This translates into CAISDTSSSSYNEQFF.